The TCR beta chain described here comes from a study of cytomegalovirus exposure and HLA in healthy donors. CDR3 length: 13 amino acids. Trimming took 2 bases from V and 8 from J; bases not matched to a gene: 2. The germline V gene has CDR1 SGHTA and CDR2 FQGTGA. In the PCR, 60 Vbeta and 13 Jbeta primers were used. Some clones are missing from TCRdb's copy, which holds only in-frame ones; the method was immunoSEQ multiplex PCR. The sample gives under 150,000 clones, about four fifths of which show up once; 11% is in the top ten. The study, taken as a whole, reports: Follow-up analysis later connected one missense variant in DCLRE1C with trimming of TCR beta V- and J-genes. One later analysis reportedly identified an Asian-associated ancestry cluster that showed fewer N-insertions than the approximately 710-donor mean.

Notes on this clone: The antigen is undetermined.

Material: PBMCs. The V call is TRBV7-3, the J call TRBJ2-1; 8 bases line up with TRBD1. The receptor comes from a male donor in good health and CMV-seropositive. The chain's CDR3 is CASSLGQGYEQFF. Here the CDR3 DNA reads TGTGCCAGCAGCTTAGGACAGGGATATGAGCAGTTCTTC.